Listed below are T cell receptor beta chains from one sample, sequenced in a study of cytomegalovirus exposure and HLA in healthy donors. Clones were sequenced by immunoSEQ multiplex PCR, and TCRdb holds only the in-frame ones, with some missing. The sample contains 100,000 to 150,000 clones, about four fifths of which appear only once. Material for sequencing was PBMCs. All receptors derive from a woman aged 40 to 55 in good health and CMV-seropositive. The CDR3 runs from the conserved cysteine through the conserved F or W. Fields, in order: V gene, J gene, D gene, clone size, CDR3 protein, CDR3 DNA. A D gene is named only where the DNA matches it firmly. Clone size is shown for a subset of rows, as once, few, many or a class of expanded clone.

v_call: TRBV2; j_call: TRBJ2-1; d_call: TRBD2; clone_size: NA; cdr3_aa: CASRKGLADSEIYNEQFF; cdr3_nt: TGTGCCAGCAGGAAGGGGCTAGCGGATAGCGAAATTTACAATGAGCAGTTCTTC
v_call: TRBV5-4; j_call: TRBJ2-7; d_call: TRBD2; clone_size: few; cdr3_aa: CASSSTSGRVDEQYF; cdr3_nt: TGTGCCAGCAGCTCGACTAGCGGGAGGGTCGACGAGCAGTACTTC
v_call: TRBV2; j_call: TRBJ1-3; d_call: TRBD1; clone_size: few; cdr3_aa: CASITHPGTAGNTIYF; cdr3_nt: TGTGCCAGCATCACTCACCCCGGGACAGCTGGAAACACCATATATTTT
v_call: TRBV12-5; j_call: TRBJ1-3; d_call: TRBD1; clone_size: NA; cdr3_aa: CASGSGQGRNTIYF; cdr3_nt: TGTGCTAGTGGTTCGGGACAGGGTCGGAACACCATATACTTT
v_call: TRBV28; j_call: TRBJ2-7; d_call: TRBD2; clone_size: NA; cdr3_aa: CASSASGSSYEQYF; cdr3_nt: TGTGCCAGCAGTGCTAGCGGGAGTTCCTACGAGCAGTACTTC
v_call: TRBV10-1; j_call: TRBJ1-2; d_call: TRBD1; clone_size: NA; cdr3_aa: CASSSGQGSDGYTF; cdr3_nt: TGCGCCAGCAGTTCCGGACAGGGGTCTGATGGCTACACCTTC
v_call: TRBV28; j_call: TRBJ1-1; d_call: NA; clone_size: NA; cdr3_aa: CASSLWDRTNTEAFF; cdr3_nt: TGTGCCAGCAGTTTATGGGACAGAACGAACACTGAAGCTTTCTTT
v_call: TRBV9; j_call: TRBJ1-2; d_call: TRBD1; clone_size: NA; cdr3_aa: CASSRDREDGYTF; cdr3_nt: TGTGCCAGCAGTCGGGACAGGGAGGATGGCTACACCTTC
v_call: TRBV7-6; j_call: TRBJ2-7; d_call: TRBD2; clone_size: once; cdr3_aa: CASSLGLAESSYEQYF; cdr3_nt: TGTGCCAGCAGCTTAGGCCTAGCGGAGAGCTCCTACGAGCAGTACTTC
v_call: TRBV11-2; j_call: TRBJ2-1; d_call: NA; clone_size: NA; cdr3_aa: CASSAQGSREQFF; cdr3_nt: TGTGCCAGCAGCGCACAAGGGAGCAGGGAGCAGTTCTTC
v_call: TRBV6-5; j_call: TRBJ1-4; d_call: NA; clone_size: NA; cdr3_aa: CASSYSEAHEKLFF; cdr3_nt: TGTGCCAGCAGTTACTCCGAGGCGCATGAAAAACTGTTTTTT
v_call: TRBV7-3; j_call: TRBJ2-1; d_call: NA; clone_size: NA; cdr3_aa: CASSRAGPPFNEQFF; cdr3_nt: TGTGCCAGCAGCCGGGCGGGCCCCCCCTTCAATGAGCAGTTCTTC
v_call: TRBV9; j_call: TRBJ2-1; d_call: TRBD2; clone_size: NA; cdr3_aa: CASSVGTSVYNEQFF; cdr3_nt: TGTGCCAGCAGCGTCGGGACTAGCGTATACAATGAGCAGTTCTTC
v_call: TRBV2; j_call: TRBJ2-1; d_call: NA; clone_size: NA; cdr3_aa: CASNLGTVYNEQFF; cdr3_nt: TGTGCCAGCAACCTAGGGACTGTTTACAATGAGCAGTTCTTC
v_call: TRBV27; j_call: TRBJ2-3; d_call: TRBD2; clone_size: NA; cdr3_aa: CASSPGAGVLTDTQYF; cdr3_nt: TGTGCCAGCAGTCCAGGAGCGGGAGTTTTGACAGATACGCAGTATTTT
v_call: TRBV10-1; j_call: TRBJ2-3; d_call: TRBD1; clone_size: NA; cdr3_aa: CASSESRGHTDTQYF; cdr3_nt: TGCGCCAGCAGTGAGTCAAGGGGGCACACAGATACGCAGTATTTT
v_call: TRBV5-1; j_call: TRBJ2-3; d_call: NA; clone_size: NA; cdr3_aa: CASSLGGGTDTQYF; cdr3_nt: TGCGCCAGCAGCTTAGGGGGTGGCACAGATACGCAGTATTTT
v_call: TRBV19; j_call: TRBJ1-2; d_call: NA; clone_size: once; cdr3_aa: CASSDRNYGYTF; cdr3_nt: TGTGCCAGCTCAGATCGTAACTATGGCTACACCTTC
v_call: TRBV27; j_call: TRBJ1-5; d_call: NA; clone_size: NA; cdr3_aa: CASSPSSDNQPQHF; cdr3_nt: TGTGCCAGCAGTCCTAGTTCAGACAATCAGCCCCAGCATTTT
v_call: TRBV27; j_call: TRBJ1-5; d_call: TRBD1; clone_size: NA; cdr3_aa: CASSQGQGDRPQHF; cdr3_nt: TGTGCCAGCAGTCAAGGACAGGGCGACCGGCCCCAGCATTTT
v_call: TRBV18; j_call: TRBJ2-5; d_call: TRBD2; clone_size: NA; cdr3_aa: CASSPILSGRGETQYF; cdr3_nt: TGTGCCAGCTCACCTATATTAAGCGGGAGAGGTGAGACCCAGTACTTC
v_call: TRBV27; j_call: TRBJ2-3; d_call: TRBD2; clone_size: once; cdr3_aa: CASSLSWTSVADTQYF; cdr3_nt: TGTGCCAGCAGTTTATCGTGGACTAGCGTCGCAGATACGCAGTATTTT
v_call: TRBV19; j_call: TRBJ2-5; d_call: TRBD2; clone_size: NA; cdr3_aa: CASSTGLAGKGSRETQYF; cdr3_nt: TGTGCCAGTAGTACTGGACTAGCGGGAAAGGGATCGAGGGAGACCCAGTACTTC
v_call: TRBV9; j_call: TRBJ2-1; d_call: TRBD2; clone_size: NA; cdr3_aa: CASSAIAGASNEQFF; cdr3_nt: TGTGCCAGCAGCGCAATAGCGGGAGCCTCCAATGAGCAGTTCTTC
v_call: TRBV27; j_call: TRBJ1-4; d_call: NA; clone_size: NA; cdr3_aa: CASSTYRYNEKLFF; cdr3_nt: TGTGCCAGCAGTACCTACAGATATAATGAAAAACTGTTTTTT
v_call: TRBV28; j_call: TRBJ2-4; d_call: NA; clone_size: NA; cdr3_aa: CASSLRGGRNIQYF; cdr3_nt: TGTGCCAGCAGTTTACGGGGTGGGAGAAACATTCAGTACTTC
v_call: TRBV6-1; j_call: TRBJ2-7; d_call: NA; clone_size: NA; cdr3_aa: CASSEDSLYEQYF; cdr3_nt: TGTGCCAGCAGTGAGGACAGTCTCTACGAGCAGTACTTC
v_call: TRBV19; j_call: TRBJ2-3; d_call: TRBD2; clone_size: few; cdr3_aa: CASSPSGRADTQYF; cdr3_nt: TGTGCCAGTAGTCCGAGCGGGAGGGCAGATACGCAGTATTTT
v_call: TRBV9; j_call: TRBJ2-7; d_call: TRBD2; clone_size: NA; cdr3_aa: CASSAHRLAAFSEQYF; cdr3_nt: TGTGCCAGCAGCGCCCACCGACTAGCCGCCTTCTCCGAGCAGTACTTC
v_call: TRBV15; j_call: TRBJ1-1; d_call: TRBD1; clone_size: NA; cdr3_aa: CATRDRGNTEAFF; cdr3_nt: TGTGCCACCAGGGACAGGGGGAACACTGAAGCTTTCTTT
v_call: TRBV28; j_call: TRBJ2-2; d_call: TRBD2; clone_size: NA; cdr3_aa: CAGGVAEANTGELFF; cdr3_nt: TGTGCCGGGGGGGTGGCGGAGGCTAACACCGGGGAGCTGTTTTTT
v_call: TRBV27; j_call: TRBJ2-2; d_call: NA; clone_size: NA; cdr3_aa: CASSLYGGGNTGELFF; cdr3_nt: TGTGCCAGCAGTTTATACGGGGGAGGGAACACCGGGGAGCTGTTTTTT
v_call: TRBV19; j_call: TRBJ2-2; d_call: NA; clone_size: NA; cdr3_aa: CASGGWELTGELFF; cdr3_nt: TGTGCCAGTGGCGGGTGGGAGTTGACCGGGGAGCTGTTTTTT
v_call: TRBV5-4; j_call: TRBJ2-5; d_call: NA; clone_size: once; cdr3_aa: CASSLGARVETQYF; cdr3_nt: TGTGCCAGCAGCTTAGGGGCGAGAGTAGAGACCCAGTACTTC
v_call: TRBV19; j_call: TRBJ2-7; d_call: NA; clone_size: NA; cdr3_aa: CASSGNREGSYEQYF; cdr3_nt: TGTGCCAGTAGTGGGAACAGGGAGGGCTCCTACGAGCAGTACTTC
v_call: TRBV6-1; j_call: TRBJ2-1; d_call: TRBD2; clone_size: NA; cdr3_aa: CASTERGYNEQFF; cdr3_nt: TGTGCCAGCACAGAGCGGGGCTACAATGAGCAGTTCTTC
v_call: TRBV4-3; j_call: TRBJ2-2; d_call: NA; clone_size: NA; cdr3_aa: CASSQDSQTATGELFF; cdr3_nt: TGCGCCAGCAGCCAAGATTCCCAGACAGCCACCGGGGAGCTGTTTTTT
v_call: TRBV27; j_call: TRBJ2-7; d_call: TRBD2; clone_size: NA; cdr3_aa: CASSPSPSGIYEQYF; cdr3_nt: TGTGCCAGCAGTCCAAGCCCTAGCGGGATTTACGAGCAGTACTTC
v_call: TRBV11-2; j_call: TRBJ2-1; d_call: TRBD2; clone_size: few; cdr3_aa: CASSLSGRFYNEQFF; cdr3_nt: TGTGCCAGCAGTCTTAGCGGGAGATTCTACAATGAGCAGTTCTTC
v_call: TRBV28; j_call: TRBJ2-7; d_call: TRBD2; clone_size: NA; cdr3_aa: CASSLFWDRSPGTSGISYEQYF; cdr3_nt: TGTGCCAGCAGTTTATTTTGGGACAGATCTCCCGGGACTAGCGGGATCTCCTACGAGCAGTACTTC
v_call: TRBV30; j_call: TRBJ2-1; d_call: NA; clone_size: NA; cdr3_aa: CAWARDNPWGEQFF; cdr3_nt: TGTGCCTGGGCTAGGGACAACCCATGGGGTGAGCAGTTCTTC
v_call: TRBV15; j_call: TRBJ2-7; d_call: TRBD2; clone_size: NA; cdr3_aa: CATSTLAGVSGEQYF; cdr3_nt: TGTGCCACCAGCACCCTAGCGGGAGTAAGTGGCGAGCAGTACTTC
v_call: TRBV29-1; j_call: TRBJ1-5; d_call: TRBD1; clone_size: NA; cdr3_aa: CSVIQTGGGNQPQHF; cdr3_nt: TGCAGCGTTATTCAGACAGGGGGTGGCAATCAGCCCCAGCATTTT
v_call: TRBV7-2; j_call: TRBJ2-2; d_call: TRBD2; clone_size: NA; cdr3_aa: CASTEIAGGPGELFF; cdr3_nt: TGTGCCAGCACTGAGATAGCGGGAGGGCCCGGGGAGCTGTTTTTT
v_call: TRBV4-1; j_call: TRBJ2-5; d_call: TRBD1; clone_size: NA; cdr3_aa: CASSGQGNLQETQYF; cdr3_nt: TGCGCCAGCAGCGGACAGGGGAATCTCCAAGAGACCCAGTACTTC
v_call: TRBV5-1; j_call: TRBJ1-1; d_call: TRBD1; clone_size: few; cdr3_aa: CASSAGTGGMNTEAFF; cdr3_nt: TGCGCCAGCAGCGCCGGGACAGGGGGGATGAACACTGAAGCTTTCTTT
v_call: TRBV7-6; j_call: TRBJ2-1; d_call: NA; clone_size: NA; cdr3_aa: CASSLEDDEQFF; cdr3_nt: TGTGCCAGCAGCTTGGAGGACGATGAGCAGTTCTTC
v_call: TRBV6-5; j_call: TRBJ1-1; d_call: NA; clone_size: NA; cdr3_aa: CASSYSQGITEAFF; cdr3_nt: TGTGCCAGCAGTTACTCCCAGGGAATCACTGAAGCTTTCTTT
v_call: TRBV19; j_call: TRBJ1-2; d_call: NA; clone_size: NA; cdr3_aa: CASRPSGGDYGYTF; cdr3_nt: TGTGCCAGTAGACCCAGCGGGGGCGACTATGGCTACACCTTC
v_call: TRBV10-3; j_call: TRBJ2-2; d_call: TRBD2; clone_size: NA; cdr3_aa: CASRLASNANTGELFF; cdr3_nt: TGTGCCTCCCGACTAGCGTCAAACGCGAACACCGGGGAGCTGTTTTTT
v_call: TRBV4-1; j_call: TRBJ1-2; d_call: NA; clone_size: NA; cdr3_aa: CASSHSRGIVYGYTF; cdr3_nt: TGCGCCAGCAGCCATAGCCGAGGAATAGTCTATGGCTACACCTTC
v_call: TRBV28; j_call: TRBJ1-2; d_call: TRBD1; clone_size: NA; cdr3_aa: CASSLTGGGGYTF; cdr3_nt: TGTGCCAGCAGTTTGACAGGGGGCGGAGGCTACACCTTC
v_call: TRBV7-2; j_call: TRBJ2-5; d_call: TRBD2; clone_size: NA; cdr3_aa: CASSPSGAGFQETQYF; cdr3_nt: TGTGCCAGCAGCCCCAGCGGGGCGGGGTTCCAAGAGACCCAGTACTTC